This T cell receptor beta chain was sequenced in a study of cytomegalovirus exposure and HLA in healthy donors. The CDR3 has 15 amino acids. Trimming took off 1 base at V and 0 bases at J, with 11 bases between the two ends. Germline CDR1 is SGHNT and CDR2 is YYREEE (reference sequence). Here immunoSEQ multiplex PCR was the method, and the copy in TCRdb shows in-frame clones only, minus some. The sample has approximately 60,000 clones; approximately 95% are singletons. The TCR originated in a young woman in good health and CMV-seropositive. The sequenced sample was PBMCs. The V gene is TRBV5-4, the J gene TRBJ2-7, with TRBD2 as a possible D gene (5 bases). CDR3 residues: CASSLSRGSSYEQYF. The CDR3 nucleotides are TGTGCCAGCAGCTTGAGTCGGGGTAGCTCCTACGAGCAGTACTTC.